This TCR beta chain comes out of a study of blood T cell repertoires in COVID-19. Study as a whole: Sites in the United States, Italy and Spain provided acute and convalescent COVID-19 samples. PBMCs, B-cell-depleted T cells, or T cells provided the cDNA or gDNA that made up the material.

Trimming pared 3 bases from V and 0 bases from J, leaving 12 bases between. The germline V gene has CDR1 ENHRY and CDR2 SYGVKD. The CDR3 is 16 residues long. In the authors' workflow: Using reference gene primer amplification, nucleated cell counts were estimated. Method: immunoSEQ multiplex PCR; TCRdb's copy keeps in-frame clones and lacks some. D and trimming come from the DNA, and the V and J calls and clone size come from that table. The data contain 150,000 or so clones, roughly 80% of them singletons. This clonotype was obtained from a woman between 65 and 79 years old with acute or convalescent COVID-19. The sequenced material came from peripheral blood. This sequence joins TRBV10-3 and TRBJ2-1; D is uncertain. In DNA, the CDR3 is TGTGCCATCAGTGACTTGGGCTTGAGCTCCTACAATGAGCAGTTCTTC. It specifies CAISDLGLSSYNEQFF.